Below are 23 T cell receptor beta chains sequenced from a single sample in a study of T-cell memory formation after mild COVID-19. TCRdb ran MiXCR on the 5' RACE reads and lists one entry per CDR3 protein. The data hold some 64,000 distinct CDR3 sequences, with about a tenth observed a single time. Sequencing was carried out using PBMCs or a T cell subset sorted from them (not recorded which). The receptors were gathered from a man younger than 30 who had mild COVID-19 (a few samples of this study predate the infection). Cell type and time point are not known.

This clonotype was seen only a few times. J is TRBJ1-1 and V is TRBV14; D is ambiguous. CDR1 is SGHDN and CDR2 is FVKESK in the germline V gene. Trimming left V 4 bases short and J 7 bases short, with 1 base between. This CDR3 spans 9 amino acids. The chain's CDR3 is CASSLEAFF. In DNA, the CDR3 is TGTGCCAGCAGCCTTGAAGCTTTCTTT. The variable domain in full, completed from reference TRBV14 and TRBJ1-1, reads EAGVTQFPSHSVIEKGQTVTLRCDPISGHDNLYWYRRVMGKEIKFLLHFVKESKQDESGMPNNRFLAERTGGTYSTLKVQPAELEDSGVYFCASSLEAFFGQGTRLTVV.

This clonotype was counted only a few times. The V call is TRBV19, the J call TRBJ2-5; 8 bases match TRBD2. V was pared by 6 bases and J by 5 bases, with 5 bases of the junction left unmatched. The CDR3 is made up of 13 amino acids. The germline V gene has CDR1 LNHDA and CDR2 SQIVND (reference sequence). CDR3 sequence (DNA): TGTGCCAGTAGCACAGCGGGGGTGGAGACCCAGTACTTC. This sequence encodes CASSTAGVETQYF.

This clonotype appeared many times. The chain recombines TRBV18 with TRBJ2-1, with D uncertain. This CDR3 is built from 13 residues. The germline V and J ends were trimmed by 1 base and 4 bases, with 5 bases remaining between them. The V gene's germline CDR1 is KGHSH and CDR2 LQKENI. The CDR3 sequence is CASSPQAYNEQFF. CDR3 nucleotides: TGTGCCAGCTCACCACAAGCGTACAATGAGCAGTTCTTC.

The chain joins TRBV12-3 or TRBV12-4 to TRBJ1-6, with TRBD1 matching over 10 bases. The J segment lost 8 bases and the V segment lost 6 bases, leaving 7 bases of the junction unmatched. This CDR3 spans 15 amino acids. The CDR3 DNA follows: TGTGCCAGCAGACCTTCCGACAGGGGGCATTCACCCCTCCACTTT. Amino acid sequence: CASRPSDRGHSPLHF.

This clonotype was detected only a few times. The chain couples TRBV4-3 to TRBJ2-1, with TRBD2 matching over 12 bases. Trimming at V came to 3 bases and at J to 6 bases, leaving 3 bases not matched to a gene. Germline assignment: CDR1 LGHNA and CDR2 YSLEER. The CDR3 totals 15 residues. The CDR3 DNA is TGCGCCAGCAGCCACACGGGACTAGCGGGCAATGAGCAGTTCTTC. This translates into CASSHTGLAGNEQFF.

The chain employs TRBV2 and TRBJ1-2; the D gene is possibly TRBD1 (5 bases). The ends were cut back, 4 bases at V and 8 bases at J, with 17 bases in the middle. The CDR3 consists of 14 residues. The germline gives CDR1 SNHLY, CDR2 FYNNEI. CDR3 DNA sequence: TGTGCCAGCAGTGTGGCCGTGACAGAGGAGGGCTACACCTTC. Protein sequence: CASSVAVTEEGYTF.

This clonotype was picked up a small number of times. This chain joins TRBV20-1 and TRBJ2-5; TRBD2 agrees at 9 bases. The germline CDR1 and CDR2 sequences are DFQATT and SNEGSKA (reference sequence). The CDR3 has 17 amino acids. The junction had 10 bases not matched to a gene; V was cut back by 1 base and J by 1 base. CDR3 protein: CSARGLTAGGTQETQYF. DNA of the CDR3: TGCAGTGCTAGAGGGTTGACAGCGGGGGGTACCCAAGAGACCCAGTACTTC.

The table lists this clonotype with many counts. The rearrangement joins TRBV7-2 to TRBJ1-6; no clear D gene. V was shortened by 1 base and J by 0 bases, with 13 bases between the two germline ends. Looked up from germline, CDR1 is SGHTA and CDR2 is FQGNSA. This CDR3 spans 18 amino acids. CDR3 sequence: CASSLGESKGSYNSPLHF. CDR3 coding DNA: TGTGCCAGCAGCTTAGGAGAGAGTAAAGGCTCCTATAATTCACCCCTCCACTTT.

The chain has TRBV12-3 or TRBV12-4 and TRBJ2-5; TRBD2 aligns across 10 bases. With V trimmed by 6 bases and J by 5 bases, 6 bases remained unmatched. The CDR3 contains 14 residues. CDR3 protein: CASSAGLAVETQYF. Here the CDR3 DNA reads TGTGCCAGCAGCGCTGGACTAGCGGTGGAGACCCAGTACTTC.

This clonotype has more than one count but fewer than ten. The chain is built from TRBV29-1 and TRBJ2-4, with 7 bases identical to TRBD1. Germline loops: CDR1 SQVTM, CDR2 ANQGSEA. V shed 1 base, J shed 4 bases, and the junction held 1 base outside the gene matches. This CDR3 spans 13 amino acids. CDR3 nucleotide sequence: TGCAGCGTTGAAGGACAGGGAAAAAACATTCAGTACTTC. Translated: CSVEGQGKNIQYF.

This clonotype came up a few times. The chain couples TRBV29-1 to TRBJ1-5, with D possibly TRBD1 on 5 matching bases. This CDR3 is built from 12 residues. Germline CDR1 is SQVTM and CDR2 is ANQGSEA. Trimming took 6 bases from V and 4 from J, leaving 10 bases between them. The CDR3 nucleotides are TGCAGCGTGGGGCAGCGAAATCAGCCCCAGCATTTT. Residues: CSVGQRNQPQHF.

This clonotype showed up just a few times. The chain joins TRBV24-1 to TRBJ1-2; D might be TRBD1 (5 bases). Germline lookup yields CDR1 KGHDR and CDR2 SFDVKD. This CDR3 contains 14 residues. Trimming left V 3 bases short and J 4 bases short, with 11 bases between. CDR3 residues: CATSDIGTAYGYTF. CDR3 DNA sequence: TGTGCCACCAGTGATATTGGGACGGCCTATGGCTACACCTTC.

This clonotype was seen more than once but under ten times. The chain employs TRBV12-3 or TRBV12-4 and TRBJ2-3, with 9 bases fitting TRBD2. The trim removed 4 bases at V and 3 bases at J, leaving 5 bases unmatched. CDR3 length: 15 residues. CDR3 coding DNA: TGTGCCAGCAGTTCTTTAGCGGGGGTGACAGATACGCAGTATTTT. Translated: CASSSLAGVTDTQYF.

This clonotype was observed at least ten times. This sequence joins TRBV10-2 and TRBJ1-2; D is undetermined. Germline assignment: CDR1 WSHSY and CDR2 SAAADI. This CDR3 has 14 residues. V lost 5 bases, J lost 2 bases, and 12 bases lay in between. The CDR3 region has the DNA TGCGCCAGCAGTTCTAGGTCTTGGAACTATGGCTACACCTTC. This sequence encodes CASSSRSWNYGYTF.

This clonotype was recorded a few times. The chain couples TRBV12-3 or TRBV12-4 to TRBJ2-3; 10 nucleotides line up with TRBD2. J gave up 4 bases and V 6 bases, and 7 bases lay outside the gene matches. The CDR3 is made up of 15 amino acids. CDR3 loop: CASSWTSGPADTQYF. The CDR3 DNA sequence: TGTGCCAGCAGCTGGACTAGCGGACCCGCAGATACGCAGTATTTT.

The rearrangement uses TRBV20-1 and TRBJ1-2; 10 bases are shared with TRBD1. This CDR3 has 14 amino acids. In germline, CDR1 is DFQATT, CDR2 SNEGSKA (reference sequence). After removal of 0 bases from V and 4 bases from J, the junction contained 2 bases not matched to a gene. CDR3 protein: CSARERQGAYGYTF. The DNA of the CDR3 is TGCAGTGCTAGAGAAAGACAGGGGGCCTATGGCTACACCTTC.

This clonotype was observed a handful of times. V usage is TRBV11-2 and J usage is TRBJ2-5, with 8 nucleotides matching TRBD2. The CDR3 contains 15 residues. V lost 5 bases to trimming and J lost 4 bases; unmatched junction nucleotides: 9. The germline CDR1 and CDR2 sequences are SGHAT and FQNNGV. CDR3 sequence: CASSAMGLVGETQYF. The CDR3 DNA reads as TGTGCCAGCAGCGCAATGGGACTAGTCGGAGAGACCCAGTACTTC.

The V and J genes are TRBV20-1 and TRBJ2-5, with 9 bases aligning to TRBD2. V gave up 6 bases and J gave up 1 base; unmatched junction bases: 3. Looked up from germline, CDR1 is DFQATT and CDR2 is SNEGSKA (reference sequence). The CDR3 has 13 amino acids. The CDR3 spells CSAPRGGQETQYF. The CDR3, as DNA: TGCAGTGCCCCGCGGGGGGGCCAAGAGACCCAGTACTTC.

This clonotype was found a few times. Here the CDR3 reads CASSYLGAAETQYF. CDR3 DNA: TGCGCCAGCAGCTACCTCGGGGCAGCGGAGACCCAGTACTTC. The rearrangement joins TRBV5-1 to TRBJ2-5; D tentatively reads TRBD1 or TRBD2 (5 bases each). CDR1 is SGHRS and CDR2 is YFSETQ in the germline V gene. V lost 3 bases and J 5 bases, leaving 14 bases between the germline ends. This CDR3 is built from 14 residues.

This clonotype was counted ten times or more. This chain joins TRBV2 and TRBJ2-2, with a tentative D call TRBD1 (5 bases). V lost 4 bases and J lost 11, with 14 bases in between. The length of the CDR3 is 13 residues. Germline V CDR1 and CDR2: SNHLY, FYNNEI. This CDR3 is CASSGTYDEELFF. The CDR3 DNA sequence: TGTGCCAGCAGTGGGACATACGACGAAGAGCTGTTTTTT.

The V and J genes are TRBV4-3 and TRBJ2-3, with 9 bases aligning to TRBD2. CDR3 length: 15 amino acids. With 2 bases clipped from V and 7 bases from J, the junction kept 7 bases outside the gene matches. The germline V gene has CDR1 LGHNA and CDR2 YSLEER. The CDR3 region is CASSQFGGGANTQYF. CDR3 in DNA: TGCGCCAGCAGCCAATTCGGCGGGGGGGCGAATACGCAGTATTTT.

The chain joins TRBV20-1 to TRBJ1-1; no clear D. The CDR3 contains 11 residues. V gave up 5 bases and J gave up 1 base, with 5 bases separating them. Germline CDR1 DFQATT, CDR2 SNEGSKA (reference sequence). The CDR3 DNA sequence: TGCAGTGCTCCCGGGAACACTGAAGCTTTCTTT. Its translation: CSAPGNTEAFF.

The sample holds a few counts of this clonotype. The chain carries TRBV4-3 and TRBJ2-6, with a possible D match to TRBD2 (6 bases). CDR1 and CDR2 (germline): LGHNA, YSLEER. V dropped 4 bases and J dropped 3 bases, with 10 bases sitting between them. The CDR3 runs 15 residues. This CDR3 is CASSRRDFGANVLTF. The CDR3 DNA reads TGCGCCAGCAGCCGTCGGGACTTTGGGGCCAACGTCCTGACTTTC.